The 17 T cell receptor beta chains given below trace back to one sample, sequenced in a study of CD8 T cells in ankylosing spondylitis. Study observations and caveats: A motif of fewer than ten highly homologous TCR beta variants was seen as apparently characteristic of ankylosing spondylitis blood.

Using its own MiXCR run on the 5' RACE reads, TCRdb lists one record per CDR3 protein. This table holds about 450,000 distinct CDR3 sequences, 25% to 30% found once. The antigens of these receptors remain unknown. The source material was blood, either unsorted or a sorted T cell fraction (not recorded which). The receptors derive from a male donor with ankylosing spondylitis.

This rearrangement joins TRBV30 to TRBJ2-5, with 9 bases matching TRBD2. With 5 bases clipped from V and 1 base from J, the junction kept 5 bases outside the gene matches. In germline, CDR1 is GTSNPN, CDR2 SVGIG (reference sequence). There are 14 residues in the CDR3. The CDR3 DNA follows: TGTGCCTGGGGTATGACTAGCGGCCAAGAGACCCAGTACTTC. Translating it yields CAWGMTSGQETQYF.

This clonotype was seen a few times. V and J are TRBV7-7 and TRBJ2-7; D is ambiguous. The CDR3 consists of 13 residues. With 3 bases removed from V and 3 bases from J, the gap between germline ends came to 9 bases. The germline CDR1 and CDR2 sequences are SSHAT and FNYEAQ (reference sequence). CDR3 amino acids: CASSLDQNYEQYF. The CDR3 DNA follows: TGTGCCAGCAGCTTGGACCAAAACTACGAGCAGTACTTC.

V and J are TRBV3-1 and TRBJ2-5; D perhaps matches TRBD2 (5 bases). This CDR3 is built from 14 residues. Germline CDR1 is LGHDT and CDR2 is YNNKEL (reference sequence). V lost 2 bases to trimming and J lost 2 bases, with 9 bases between them. In nucleotides, the CDR3 is TGTGCCAGCAGCCAAACGACTATACAAGAGACCCAGTACTTC. Translation: CASSQTTIQETQYF.

This clonotype showed up just a few times. The chain has TRBV6-1 and TRBJ2-4; D unclear. The CDR3 consists of 17 residues. Germline V gene sequence: CDR1 MNHNS, CDR2 SASEGT. V dropped 2 bases and J dropped 1 base, with 15 bases sitting between them. The DNA of the CDR3 is TGTGCCAGCAGTGAATGGAACCTCATGGGTGCCAAAAACATTCAGTACTTC. Translated: CASSEWNLMGAKNIQYF.

The chain couples TRBV4-2 to TRBJ2-1, with 10 bases that match TRBD2. Germline loops: CDR1 LGHNA, CDR2 YNFKEQ. This CDR3 has 18 amino acids. V lost 0 bases, J lost 8 bases, and 13 bases stayed unmatched. The CDR3 protein is CASSQEFLAGDLVDEQFF. The CDR3 nucleotides read TGTGCCAGCAGCCAAGAATTTCTAGCGGGAGATTTGGTGGATGAGCAGTTCTTC.

This chain connects TRBV20-1 to TRBJ2-6; D remains unclear. In germline, CDR1 is DFQATT, CDR2 SNEGSKA (reference sequence). Trimming removed 3 bases from V and 0 bases from J, with 9 bases in between. The CDR3 runs to 15 residues. CDR3 amino acids: CSASPGFSGANVLTF. CDR3 nucleotide sequence: TGCAGTGCTAGTCCCGGTTTCTCTGGGGCCAACGTCCTGACTTTC.

The chain is built from TRBV20-1 and TRBJ2-3, with TRBD2 identical over 7 bases. The CDR3 loop spans 15 amino acids. Germline values: CDR1 DFQATT, CDR2 SNEGSKA (reference sequence). Trimming cost V 6 bases and J 1 base; bases outside gene matches: 10. The CDR3 DNA sequence: TGCAGTGCGCCACGGGCTAGCGGACGCACAGATACGCAGTATTTT. Translated, it gives CSAPRASGRTDTQYF.

This clonotype occurred a few times. The rearrangement links TRBV29-1 to TRBJ1-2, with TRBD1 as a possible D gene (5 bases). V lost 4 bases, J lost 2 bases, and 8 bases lay in between. The CDR3 is made up of 12 amino acids. CDR1 and CDR2 (germline): SQVTM, ANQGSEA. In DNA, the CDR3 is TGCAGCGTTGCGTGGGGGAACTATGGCTACACCTTC. Its translation is CSVAWGNYGYTF.

Only a few counts were recorded for this clonotype. The chain recombines TRBV10-3 with TRBJ1-5; TRBD1 aligns across 8 bases. V lost 10 bases, J lost 4 bases, and 3 bases stayed unmatched. CDR3 length equals 12 residues. From germline, CDR1 is ENHRY and CDR2 SYGVKD. The DNA for the CDR3 is TGTGCCACGGGACAGGAGAATCAGCCCCAGCATTTT. Translating it yields CATGQENQPQHF.

This clonotype was counted a few times. Written as DNA, the CDR3 is TGTGCCACCAGCAGAGAGCGGGCTAGCGGTTTTAATGAGCAGTTCTTC. Its translation: CATSRERASGFNEQFF. V is TRBV15 and J is TRBJ2-1; TRBD2 aligns across 7 bases. Germline V gives CDR1 LNHNV, CDR2 YYDKDF (reference sequence). The V and J ends lost 0 bases and 7 bases, in that order; junction bases with no gene match: 9. CDR3 size: 16 residues.

In this sample, this clonotype turned up a few times. The chain recombines TRBV12-3 or TRBV12-4 with TRBJ1-2; TRBD1 might be the D (5 bases). The CDR3 is made up of 11 amino acids. V lost 10 bases to trimming and J lost 8 bases, with 14 bases between them. Here the CDR3 DNA reads TGTGCCAACACGGGGGAAGGAGGCTACACCTTC. Amino acid sequence: CANTGEGGYTF.

This chain joins TRBV2 and TRBJ2-3, with 15 bases aligning to TRBD2. The V segment lost 5 bases and the J segment 0 bases; nucleotides outside the gene matches: 6. CDR1 is SNHLY, CDR2 FYNNEI, per germline. The CDR3 totals 18 residues. The CDR3 reads CASSMGLAGGLSTDTQYF. Written as DNA, the CDR3 is TGTGCCAGCAGTATGGGACTAGCGGGAGGCCTTAGCACAGATACGCAGTATTTT. Combining the CDR3 with reference TRBV2 and TRBJ2-3 gives the whole variable domain EPEVTQTPSHQVTQMGQEVILRCVPISNHLYFYWYRQILGQKVEFLVSFYNNEISEKSEIFDDQFSVERPDGSNFTLKIRSTKLEDSAMYFCASSMGLAGGLSTDTQYFGPGTRLTVL.

J is TRBJ1-3 and V is TRBV18; 9 bases are a match to TRBD1. J gave up 2 bases and V 5 bases, and 7 bases lay outside the gene matches. CDR1 is KGHSH and CDR2 is LQKENI in the germline V gene. This CDR3 contains 16 residues. CDR3 coding DNA: TGTGCCAGCTCAAACCTGGGACAGGGCCCTGGAAACACCATATATTTT. Protein product: CASSNLGQGPGNTIYF.

This clonotype appeared a few times. The J gene is TRBJ2-3, the V gene TRBV7-8, with a weak D call TRBD2 (5 bases). CDR1 is SGHVS, CDR2 FQNEAQ, per germline. The CDR3 is made up of 15 amino acids. V was pared by 0 bases and J by 8 bases, with 15 bases between. The DNA for the CDR3 is TGTGCCAGCAGCTTAGCGGGGAGCCTCTCCCCTACGCAGTATTTT. Encoded protein: CASSLAGSLSPTQYF.

This clonotype has only a few counts. This sequence joins TRBV10-3 and TRBJ2-2, with a possible D match to TRBD1 (6 bases). Trimming took off 10 bases at V and 4 bases at J, with 16 bases between the two ends. The CDR3 sequence is 14 residues long. CDR1 ENHRY and CDR2 SYGVKD come from the germline V gene. Here the CDR3 reads CATRRQGITGELFF. The CDR3 coding sequence is TGTGCCACCAGGAGGCAGGGGATCACCGGGGAGCTGTTTTTT.

This clonotype appeared a few times. V and J are TRBV11-1 and TRBJ1-1; D not certain. Trimming removed 2 bases from V and 0 bases from J, with 19 bases in between. The CDR3 spans 18 residues. CDR1 is SGHAT and CDR2 is FQDESV in the germline V gene (reference sequence). In DNA, the CDR3 is TGTGCCAGCAGCTTACCTGAGGAGGGTTTGGAGGTGAACACTGAAGCTTTCTTT. It specifies CASSLPEEGLEVNTEAFF.

There are a few counts of this clonotype. The V gene is TRBV7-2, the J gene TRBJ2-5; D uncertain. Germline lookup yields CDR1 SGHTA and CDR2 FQGNSA. Trimming stripped 0 bases from V and 2 bases from J, with 4 bases between. The CDR3 contains 13 residues. The CDR3 is CASSLAFQETQYF. The CDR3 DNA sequence: TGTGCCAGCAGCTTAGCGTTTCAAGAGACCCAGTACTTC. The variable domain in full, with the rest retrieved from reference TRBV7-2 and TRBJ2-5, is GAGVSQSPSNKVTEKGKDVELRCDPISGHTALYWYRQSLGQGLEFLIYFQGNSAPDKSGLPSDRFSAERTGGSVSTLTIQRTQQEDSAVYLCASSLAFQETQYFGPGTRLLVL.